This is a list of T cell receptor beta chains from one sample in a study of T cell changes during pregnancy in multiple sclerosis. Sequencing was performed with immunoSEQ multiplex PCR; in TCRdb, only in-frame clones are kept and a portion is missing. The data hold about 44,000 clones, with 90% to 97% observed a single time. The sequencing here drew on peripheral blood, taken in the second trimester of pregnancy. All receptors derive from a female donor with multiple sclerosis, enrolled in a pregnancy study. Both conserved end residues are part of each CDR3. D genes are given only for firm matches. For some rows the clone size is stated as once, few or many, or as a class when expanded; others skip it.

J: TRBJ2-7; D: TRBD2; V: TRBV19; size: NA; DNA: TGTGCCAGTAGTCTACACGGGACTAGCGGGTACGAGCAGTACTTC; CDR3: CASSLHGTSGYEQYF
J: TRBJ2-5; D: TRBD2; V: TRBV27; size: NA; DNA: TGTGCCAGCAGTTGGGGGACTAGCCTCGAGACCCAGTACTTC; CDR3: CASSWGTSLETQYF
J: TRBJ2-1; D: NA; V: TRBV9; size: NA; DNA: TGTGCCAGCAGCTCCGGAGTACCTACCTACAATGAGCAGTTCTTC; CDR3: CASSSGVPTYNEQFF
J: TRBJ2-7; D: TRBD2; V: TRBV25-1; size: NA; DNA: TGTGCCAGCCGGCAGGCGGGAGCGGTGTTATACGAGCAGTACTTC; CDR3: CASRQAGAVLYEQYF
J: TRBJ2-3; D: NA; V: TRBV28; size: NA; DNA: TGTGCCAGCAGTCCAGGTCCAGATACGCAGTATTTT; CDR3: CASSPGPDTQYF
J: TRBJ2-3; D: NA; V: TRBV6-1; size: once; DNA: TGTGCCAGCAGTGAAGGAGCCCACACAGATACGCAGTATTTT; CDR3: CASSEGAHTDTQYF
J: TRBJ2-1; D: NA; V: TRBV4-1; size: once; DNA: TGCGCCAGCAGCCACGAGGACAGAGGGTCCTACAATGAGCAGTTCTTC; CDR3: CASSHEDRGSYNEQFF
J: TRBJ2-3; D: TRBD2; V: TRBV7-2; size: once; DNA: TGTGCCAGCAGCTTAGACTGGGGCAGCGGGAGGGCCGTCGATACGCAGTATTTT; CDR3: CASSLDWGSGRAVDTQYF
J: TRBJ2-1; D: TRBD1; V: TRBV28; size: NA; DNA: TGTGCCAGCAGTACTTACCCCGGGACAGGGGCGATTCTCTACAATGAGCAGTTCTTC; CDR3: CASSTYPGTGAILYNEQFF
J: TRBJ1-1; D: NA; V: TRBV5-8; size: NA; DNA: TGTGCCAGCAGCTTGAGGATTGGCCCCGGAGACACTGAAGCTTTCTTT; CDR3: CASSLRIGPGDTEAFF
J: TRBJ1-1; D: TRBD1; V: TRBV6-6; size: NA; DNA: TGTGCCAGCAGGGGAGGACAGGGAAACACTGAAGCTTTCTTT; CDR3: CASRGGQGNTEAFF
J: TRBJ2-3; D: TRBD2; V: TRBV28; size: NA; DNA: TGTGCCAGCAGTTTAATTCGGGCGGCGGGAGAGGCAGATACGCAGTATTTT; CDR3: CASSLIRAAGEADTQYF
J: TRBJ1-2; D: NA; V: TRBV7-9; size: NA; DNA: TGTGCCAGCAGCCTTATGACAGTATATGGCTACACCTTC; CDR3: CASSLMTVYGYTF
J: TRBJ2-7; D: NA; V: TRBV27; size: NA; DNA: TGTGCCAGCAGTTCACGGACTCAGGGGCGCGACGAGCAGTACTTC; CDR3: CASSSRTQGRDEQYF
J: TRBJ1-4; D: NA; V: TRBV6-6; size: NA; DNA: TGTGCCAGCAGTTACCTTCAGGGGAATGAAAAACTGTTTTTT; CDR3: CASSYLQGNEKLFF
J: TRBJ2-7; D: TRBD1; V: TRBV6-4; size: NA; DNA: TGTGCCAGCAGTCGACAGGGCTACGAGCAGTACTTC; CDR3: CASSRQGYEQYF
J: TRBJ1-4; D: NA; V: TRBV9; size: NA; DNA: TGTGCCAGCAGCGGCGGACACCCGGAGGAAAAACTGTTTTTT; CDR3: CASSGGHPEEKLFF
J: TRBJ1-5; D: NA; V: TRBV7-6; size: once; DNA: TGTGCCAGCAGCTTGGGTGCAGGGAATAGCAATCAGCCCCAGCATTTT; CDR3: CASSLGAGNSNQPQHF
J: TRBJ1-2; D: NA; V: TRBV5-6; size: NA; DNA: TGTGCCAGCAGCGATTCAGGGGTCGCCACCTACTATGGCTACACCTTC; CDR3: CASSDSGVATYYGYTF
J: TRBJ1-5; D: NA; V: TRBV28; size: NA; DNA: TGTGCCAGCCGGACAGCGCATCAGCCCCAGCATTTT; CDR3: CASRTAHQPQHF
J: TRBJ2-1; D: TRBD2; V: TRBV11-3; size: NA; DNA: TGTGCCAGCAGCTTAGGAGGGGCGGGACTAGCGGACAATGAGCAGTTCTTC; CDR3: CASSLGGAGLADNEQFF
J: TRBJ1-2; D: NA; V: TRBV5-4; size: NA; DNA: TGTGCCAGCAGCTTGGGAGGGGGTAGCTATGGCTACACCTTC; CDR3: CASSLGGGSYGYTF
J: TRBJ1-5; D: NA; V: TRBV12-5; size: few; DNA: TGTGCTAGTGCCCCGGCAGGGAATAGCAATCAGCCCCAGCATTTT; CDR3: CASAPAGNSNQPQHF
J: TRBJ1-3; D: TRBD1; V: TRBV19; size: NA; DNA: TGTGCCAGTAGTGGACAGGCTTCAGGAAACACCATATATTTT; CDR3: CASSGQASGNTIYF
J: TRBJ2-1; D: NA; V: TRBV27; size: NA; DNA: TGTGCCAGCATTCCTACCGCTCTAGAATCCCGCGAGCAGTTCTTC; CDR3: CASIPTALESREQFF
J: TRBJ2-5; D: NA; V: TRBV15; size: NA; DNA: TGTGCCACCAGCATATCACCGGGGAGGAGAAGCAGCGCCGAGACCCAGTACTTC; CDR3: CATSISPGRRSSAETQYF
J: TRBJ2-1; D: NA; V: TRBV1; size: NA; DNA: TGCACCAGCAGCGTCCCCACCCGAGGTGAGCAGTTCTTC; CDR3: CTSSVPTRGEQFF
J: TRBJ1-5; D: NA; V: TRBV2; size: NA; DNA: TGTGCCAGCACCTATCGCAGGGAACCCCTCAAGCCCCAGCATTTT; CDR3: CASTYRREPLKPQHF
J: TRBJ1-2; D: TRBD1; V: TRBV11-1; size: NA; DNA: TGTGCCAGCAGCTTTCGCCGGATACAGGGGACTAACTATGGCTACACCTTC; CDR3: CASSFRRIQGTNYGYTF
J: TRBJ2-7; D: TRBD2; V: TRBV4-3; size: NA; DNA: TGCGCCAGCAGCCAAGATAGGACTAGCGATTTGAGTTCCTACGAGCAGTACTTC; CDR3: CASSQDRTSDLSSYEQYF
J: TRBJ1-3; D: TRBD1; V: TRBV11-2; size: NA; DNA: TGTGCCAGCAGCTCAGACCGGGACAGCTCTGGAAACACCATATATTTT; CDR3: CASSSDRDSSGNTIYF